Shown below are 14 T cell receptor beta chains from a single sample sequenced in a study of beta chain features in type 1 diabetes. General study results and limits: For Type 1 diabetes patients, all four CD4+ subsets carried TCRB CDR3s that were moderately but significantly shorter.

These TCRs are of unknown antigen specificity. The authors reverse transcribed all of the isolated RNA, so sequencing captured expressed TCRB transcripts. Repertoires were generated with immunoSEQ multiplex PCR, while TCRdb's copy carries only in-frame clones and drops some. The sample consists of more than 300,000 clones, 9.6% of them appearing once. Sequenced: central memory CD4+ T cells from blood. These receptors originate from a man aged 25 to 40 with type 1 diabetes.

The genes are TRBV4-2 and TRBJ2-5; D call uncertain. V shed 5 bases and J shed 1 base, with 11 bases lying between them. CDR3 length: 14 amino acids. Germline CDR1 is LGHNA and CDR2 is YNFKEQ. For the CDR3, the DNA is TGTGCCAGCAGCTTGGGTACCCTCCAAGAGACCCAGTACTTC. It is translated as CASSLGTLQETQYF.

This clone was detected a few times. The chain employs TRBV5-1 and TRBJ1-1; D is ambiguous. The V and J ends lost 5 bases and 1 base respectively, with 15 bases between them. The germline gives CDR1 SGHRS, CDR2 YFSETQ. The CDR3 runs to 15 residues. The CDR3 reads CASRRLMMGNTEAFF. CDR3 coding DNA: TGCGCCAGCAGACGCCTTATGATGGGGAACACTGAAGCTTTCTTT.

This clone was seen many times. In nucleotides, the CDR3 is TGTGCCAGCAGTCCCTTCGGGAGCGGGGGTTACAATGAGCAGTTCTTC. Protein product: CASSPFGSGGYNEQFF. The chain joins TRBV28 to TRBJ2-1; TRBD2 matches at 8 bases. The V segment lost 5 bases and the J segment 4 bases; nucleotides outside the gene matches: 10. The CDR3 runs 16 residues. The germline V gene encodes CDR1 MDHEN and CDR2 SYDVKM.

The rearrangement uses TRBV5-1 and TRBJ1-2; a weak D match, TRBD1 (6 bases). This CDR3 has 15 residues. With 2 bases removed from V and 1 base from J, the gap between germline ends came to 12 bases. Germline CDR1 reads SGHRS; CDR2 reads YFSETQ. The CDR3, as DNA: TGCGCCAGCAGCTTATTGGGGGACAATAACTATGGCTACACCTTC. This sequence encodes CASSLLGDNNYGYTF.

This clone was recorded many times. The chain uses TRBV5-8 and TRBJ2-2; D possibly corresponds to TRBD1 (6 bases). Germline assignment: CDR1 SGHTS and CDR2 YDEGEE. Trimming removed 9 bases from V and 4 bases from J, with 10 bases in between. The CDR3 contains 12 residues. CDR3 nucleotide sequence: TGTGCCAACAGGGCCGGCACCGGGGAGCTGTTTTTT. Its protein product is CANRAGTGELFF.

This clone was detected a few times. This sequence joins TRBV6-1 and TRBJ2-3; the D is unclear. Germline assignment: CDR1 MNHNS and CDR2 SASEGT. Trimming removed 2 bases from V and 4 bases from J, with 4 bases in between. The CDR3 is 12 residues long. CDR3 sequence: CASSELADTQYF. The CDR3 DNA reads TGTGCCAGCAGTGAACTTGCAGATACGCAGTATTTT.

The chain uses TRBV2 and TRBJ1-5, with 9 bases that match TRBD1. This CDR3 region has 15 residues. Trimming took 7 bases from V and 1 from J; bases not matched to a gene: 5. Germline loops: CDR1 SNHLY, CDR2 FYNNEI. The CDR3 is CASNGQGLSNQPQHF. CDR3 coding DNA: TGTGCCAGCAACGGACAGGGGTTAAGCAATCAGCCCCAGCATTTT.

This chain uses TRBV20-1 with TRBJ1-1; unclear D gene. This CDR3 is 10 amino acids long. Germline V CDR1 and CDR2: DFQATT, SNEGSKA (reference sequence). Trimming stripped 0 bases from V and 8 bases from J, with 4 bases between. As DNA, the CDR3 is TGCAGTGCTAGAGACGGCGAAGCTTTCTTT. Its protein product is CSARDGEAFF.

The chain uses TRBV4-1 and TRBJ1-4; D gene unclear. The CDR3 length is 17 residues. In germline, CDR1 is MGHRA, CDR2 YSYEKL. Trimming removed 0 bases at V and 5 bases at J, with 16 bases between. The CDR3 sequence: CASSQDGLGSTNEKLFF. The CDR3 DNA sequence: TGCGCCAGCAGCCAAGATGGCTTAGGAAGTACGAATGAAAAACTGTTTTTT.

This clone was found a few times. The rearrangement uses TRBV9 and TRBJ1-2; D not certain. Trimming left V 4 bases short and J 3 bases short, with 4 bases between. CDR1 is SGDLS, CDR2 YYNGEE, per germline. The CDR3 extends over 11 amino acids. The chain's CDR3 is CASSSDYGYTF. In DNA form, the CDR3 reads TGTGCCAGCAGCTCAGACTATGGCTACACCTTC. Combining the CDR3 with reference TRBV9 and TRBJ1-2 gives the whole variable domain DSGVTQTPKHLITATGQRVTLRCSPRSGDLSVYWYQQSLDQGLQFLIQYYNGEERAKGNILERFSAQQFPDLHSELNLSSLELGDSALYFCASSSDYGYTFGSGTRLTVV.

The V call is TRBV28, the J call TRBJ1-1; 12 nucleotides match TRBD1. CDR3 length equals 16 residues. After removal of 6 bases from V and 5 bases from J, the junction contained 10 bases not matched to a gene. Germline-derived CDR1 and CDR2 are MDHEN and SYDVKM. The CDR3 reads CASSGGTGGAMTEAFF. CDR3 bases: TGTGCCAGCAGCGGTGGGACAGGGGGCGCGATGACTGAAGCTTTCTTT. Full variable domain (rest looked up from reference TRBV28 and TRBJ1-1): DVKVTQSSRYLVKRTGEKVFLECVQDMDHENMFWYRQDPGLGLRLIYFSYDVKMKEKGDIPEGYSVSREKKERFSLILESASTNQTSMYLCASSGGTGGAMTEAFFGQGTRLTVV.

The DNA of the CDR3 is TGTGCCAGCAGTTATACAGGGACCGCTAACTATGGCTACACCTTC. Its translation is CASSYTGTANYGYTF. The chain couples TRBV6-6 to TRBJ1-2; perhaps TRBD1 as D (6 bases). The CDR3 sequence is 15 residues long. Germline-derived CDR1 and CDR2 are MNHNY and SVGAGI (reference sequence). V was cut by 3 bases and J by 0 bases, with 11 bases left in between.

This clone was counted ten times or more. This chain links TRBV7-6 with TRBJ2-2; the D is unclear. The CDR3 contains 12 residues. V was cut by 6 bases and J by 5 bases, with 7 bases left in between. Germline CDR1 and CDR2: SGHVS and FNYEAQ. DNA for the CDR3: TGTGCCAGCAGGGGTCCTACCGGGGAGCTGTTTTTT. Protein product: CASRGPTGELFF.

For this clone: Additional DNA sequences in this sample encode the identical CDR3. The chain carries TRBV6-5 and TRBJ1-2, with TRBD1 matching 7 bases. The CDR3 totals 14 residues. Trimming at V came to 2 bases and at J to 5 bases, leaving 5 bases not matched to a gene. The V gene's germline CDR1 is MNHEY and CDR2 SVGAGI. Here the CDR3 reads CASSYRDRGYGYTF. For the CDR3, the DNA is TGTGCCAGCAGTTACCGGGACAGAGGGTATGGCTACACCTTC.